This T cell receptor (beta chain) was documented in a study of a mutant IDH1 vaccine in newly diagnosed glioma. About the study: Following radiotherapy alone, or alongside temozolomide cycles, vaccination was started after an interval of 4-6 weeks. Findings and limits, study-wide: Seemingly, pseudoprogression had no relation to changes in the top peripheral T cell clonotypes.

The time point here: week 11, during vaccination. With topical imiquimod, each dose of the vaccine consisted of 300 ug of mutant IDH1 20-mer peptide. Clones were read by immunoSEQ multiplex PCR, and TCRdb kept only the in-frame ones, dropping some. Of around 60,000 clones in the sample, around nine tenths were seen once. Comment on this clone: The antigen remains undetermined. Its ends do not fully match the called genes, so a read error is possible.

Germline V gives CDR1 SGHTA, CDR2 FQGNSA. CDR3 length equals 11 residues. J is TRBJ2-7 and V is TRBV7-2; D possibly uses TRBD1 or TRBD2 (5 bases each). Sequenced material: PBMCs, taken from a glioma patient whose treatment included an IDH1 peptide vaccine. The sequence came from a man in his forties with glioma. CDR3 in DNA: TGTGCCAGCAGCTCCCCGGGACCCGTAGCCTTC. Protein product: CASSSPGPVAF.